Shown below are 3 T cell receptor beta chains from a single sample sequenced in a study of cytomegalovirus exposure and HLA in healthy donors. PCR was performed using 60 Vbeta and 13 Jbeta primers. Profiling relied on immunoSEQ multiplex PCR, and the TCRdb table lists in-frame clones only, not all of them. The sample contains around 140,000 clones, 75% to 90% of which appear only once. The sequenced material came from PBMCs. The receptors were gathered from a woman aged 45-65 years in good health and CMV-seropositive.

This clone was seen a few times. V and J are TRBV9 and TRBJ1-2, with D tentatively TRBD1 (6 bases). V lost 4 bases, J lost 4 bases, and 17 bases lay in between. Germline CDR1 is SGDLS and CDR2 is YYNGEE. The CDR3 extends over 15 amino acids. This CDR3 reads CASSQKQDSFYGYTF. The CDR3 bases are TGTGCCAGCAGCCAAAAACAGGACAGCTTCTATGGCTACACCTTC.

The gene calls are TRBV14 and TRBJ2-5; 8 bases match TRBD1. Matching the DNA end better, TRBJ2-7 makes the J call doubtful. The CDR3 runs to 15 residues. The germline V gene encodes CDR1 SGHDN and CDR2 FVKESK. CDR3 in amino acids: CASSRQGTTSYEQYF. In nucleotides, the CDR3 is TGTGCCAGCAGCCGACAGGGGACCACCTCCTACGAGCAGTACTTC.

The genes are TRBV10-2 and TRBJ1-2; D is undetermined. Trimming removed 7 bases at V and 2 bases at J, with 11 bases between. The CDR3 contains 13 residues. CDR1 and CDR2 from the germline V gene are WSHSY and SAAADI. CDR3 in amino acids: CASTPGLNYGYTF. In DNA, the CDR3 is TGCGCCAGCACCCCCGGGTTAAACTATGGCTACACCTTC.